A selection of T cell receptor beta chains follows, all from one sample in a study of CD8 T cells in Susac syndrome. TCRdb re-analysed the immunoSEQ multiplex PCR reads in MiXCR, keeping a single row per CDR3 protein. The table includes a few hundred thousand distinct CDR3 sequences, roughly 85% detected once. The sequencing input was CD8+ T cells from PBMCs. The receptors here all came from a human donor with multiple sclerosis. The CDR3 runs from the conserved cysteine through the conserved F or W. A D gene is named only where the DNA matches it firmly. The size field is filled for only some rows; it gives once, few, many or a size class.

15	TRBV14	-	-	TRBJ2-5	TGTGCCAGCAGCCAACCCACACGGCGCCAAGAGACCCAGTACTTC	CASSQPTRRQETQYF
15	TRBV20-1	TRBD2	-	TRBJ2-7	TGCAGTGCTAGAGGGGGGGGACTAGCGGTCAGTTCGCAGTACTTC	CSARGGGLAVSSQYF
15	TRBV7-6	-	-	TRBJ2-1	TGTGCCAGCAGCTTAATGATACAACTGTACAATGAGCAGTTCTTC	CASSLMIQLYNEQFF
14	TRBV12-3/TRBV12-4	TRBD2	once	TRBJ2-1	TGTGCCAGCGGGCGGGAGAGCTCCTACAATGAGCAGTTCTTC	CASGRESSYNEQFF
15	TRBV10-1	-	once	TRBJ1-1	TGCGCCAGCAGTGAAGGACAGAGCCAGAACACTGAAGCTTTCTTT	CASSEGQSQNTEAFF
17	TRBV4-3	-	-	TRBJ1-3	TGCGCCAGCAGCCAAGATGAGGGTACTATCTCTGGAAACACCATATATTTT	CASSQDEGTISGNTIYF
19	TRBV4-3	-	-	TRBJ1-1	TGCGCCAGCAGTTATCGATACAGGGACGTAGGGAACATGAACACTGAAGCTTTCTTT	CASSYRYRDVGNMNTEAFF
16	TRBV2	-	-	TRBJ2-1	TGTGCCAGCAGTGACCCCGGAGGGGGCGCCTACAATGAGCAGTTCTTC	CASSDPGGGAYNEQFF
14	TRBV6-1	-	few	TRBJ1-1	TGTGCCAGCAGTGAAGTTCGACAGCTAACTGAAGCTTTCTTT	CASSEVRQLTEAFF
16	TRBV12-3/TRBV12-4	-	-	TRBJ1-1	TGTGCCAGCACCTCTGGGTCACGGAGGCTGAACACTGAAGCTTTCTTT	CASTSGSRRLNTEAFF
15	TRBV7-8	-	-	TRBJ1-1	TGTGCCAGCAGCTCACCCCGCTGGGGGCCCACTGAAGCTTTCTTT	CASSSPRWGPTEAFF
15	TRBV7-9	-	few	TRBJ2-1	TGTGCCAGCAGCTCTAGGGGGGACACTTACAATGAGCAGTTCTTC	CASSSRGDTYNEQFF
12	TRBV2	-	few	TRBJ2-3	TGTGCCAGCTCTCCTACCACAGATACGCAGTATTTT	CASSPTTDTQYF
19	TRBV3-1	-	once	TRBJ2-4	TGTGCCAGCAGCCAGGCCTACTTATTAGCCGGGATAACAAAAAACATTCAGTACTTC	CASSQAYLLAGITKNIQYF
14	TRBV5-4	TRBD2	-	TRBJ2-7	TGTGCCAGCAGCGAAGGGACTAGCGGTTACGAGCAGTACTTC	CASSEGTSGYEQYF
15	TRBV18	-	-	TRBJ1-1	TGTGCCAGCTCACCAGGGCAGCCGACGAACACTGAAGCTTTCTTT	CASSPGQPTNTEAFF
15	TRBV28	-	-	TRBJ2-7	TGTGCCAGCAGTCCCCGAGGGGGGGCTACCTACGAGCAGTACTTC	CASSPRGGATYEQYF
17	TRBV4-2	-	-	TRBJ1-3	TGTGCCAGCAGCCAAGGCTACAGAACCACCTCTGGAAACACCATATATTTT	CASSQGYRTTSGNTIYF
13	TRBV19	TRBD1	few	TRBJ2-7	TGTGCCCCGAGACCGGGACAGGGCGGCGAGCAGTACTTC	CAPRPGQGGEQYF
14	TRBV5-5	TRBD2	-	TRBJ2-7	TGTGCCAGCAGCTTTCGGGGAGGGAAGGACGATCAGTACTTC	CASSFRGGKDDQYF
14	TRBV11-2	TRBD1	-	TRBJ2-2	TGTGCCAGCAGCTTCCCAGGGGGCCCCGGGGAGCTGTTTTTT	CASSFPGGPGELFF
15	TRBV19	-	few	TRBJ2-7	TGTGCCAGTAGTTCCACGTCCGGGCCCCTCTACGAGCAGTACTTC	CASSSTSGPLYEQYF
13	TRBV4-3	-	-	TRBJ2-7	TGCGCCAGCAGCCAAGAGGTTCAGTACGAGCAGTACTTC	CASSQEVQYEQYF
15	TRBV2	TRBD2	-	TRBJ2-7	TGTGCCAGCAGTGATTCTAGCGGCCTCTCCTACGAGCAGTACTTC	CASSDSSGLSYEQYF
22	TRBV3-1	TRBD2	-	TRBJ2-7	TGTGCCAGCAGCCAACCCCAGGGACCACCTTTGGGACTAGCGGAGCGGCGTCACGAGCAGTACTTC	CASSQPQGPPLGLAERRHEQYF
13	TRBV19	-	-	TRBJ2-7	TGTGCCAGTAGTGAGGACGGAACCTACGAGCAGTACTTC	CASSEDGTYEQYF
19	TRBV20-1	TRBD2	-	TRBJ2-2	TGCAGTGCTAGAGATGGGTTCGGACTAGCGGGAGATACCACCGGGGAGCTGTTTTTT	CSARDGFGLAGDTTGELFF
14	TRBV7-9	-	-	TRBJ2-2	TGTGCCAGCAGCTTTGTCCATTCCACCGGGGAGCTGTTTTTT	CASSFVHSTGELFF
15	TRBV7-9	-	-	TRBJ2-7	TGTGCCAGCAGCTTTTCCACAGGACTCGCCTCCGAGCAGTACTTC	CASSFSTGLASEQYF
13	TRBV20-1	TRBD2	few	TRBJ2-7	TGCAGTGCTAGAAGCGGGGGCTCCTACGAGCAGTACTTC	CSARSGGSYEQYF
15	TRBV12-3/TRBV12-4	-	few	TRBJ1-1	TGTGCCAGCAGTCCGCCCGGAGGGGCGAACACTGAAGCTTTCTTT	CASSPPGGANTEAFF
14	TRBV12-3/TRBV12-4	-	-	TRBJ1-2	TGTGCCAGCAGCCCCATCGGCTCTAACTATGGCTACACCTTC	CASSPIGSNYGYTF
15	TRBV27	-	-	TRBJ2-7	TGTGCCAGCAGTTTACACCTAGCCCGATCCTACGAGCAGTACTTC	CASSLHLARSYEQYF
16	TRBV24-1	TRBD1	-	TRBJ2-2	TGTGCCACCAGTGATTGGGACAGGGAGAACACCGGGGAGCTGTTTTTT	CATSDWDRENTGELFF
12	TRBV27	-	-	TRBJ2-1	TGTGCCAGCAGGGGGGCCATCAATGAGCAGTTCTTC	CASRGAINEQFF
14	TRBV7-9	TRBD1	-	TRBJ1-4	TGTGCCAGCAGTCAGGGGGAAACTAATGAAAAACTGTTTTTT	CASSQGETNEKLFF
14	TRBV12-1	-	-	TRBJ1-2	TGTGCCAGCAGCCCCTGGTTGTGGAACTATGGCTACACCTTC	CASSPWLWNYGYTF
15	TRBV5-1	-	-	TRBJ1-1	TGCGCCAGCACTCTGGACCCAGGTATGAACACTGAAGCTTTCTTT	CASTLDPGMNTEAFF
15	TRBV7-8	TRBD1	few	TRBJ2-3	TGTGCCAGCAGCTCCAGGACAGGGGGCGGAGATACGCAGTATTTT	CASSSRTGGGDTQYF
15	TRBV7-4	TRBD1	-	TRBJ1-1	TGTGCCAGCAGCTCACAGACAGGGATCAACACTGAAGCTTTCTTT	CASSSQTGINTEAFF
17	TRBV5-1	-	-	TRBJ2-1	TGCGCCAGCAGCTTGGTTGTTGGCTGGACGACCTACAATGAGCAGTTCTTC	CASSLVVGWTTYNEQFF
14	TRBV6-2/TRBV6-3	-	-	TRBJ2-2	TGTGCCAGCAGTTACTACTCAGACACCGGGGAGCTGTTTTTT	CASSYYSDTGELFF
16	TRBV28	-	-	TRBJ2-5	TGTGCCAGCAGTTTAATCGGCAGGGCCTACCAAGAGACCCAGTACTTC	CASSLIGRAYQETQYF
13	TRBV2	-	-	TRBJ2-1	TGTGCCAGCAGTGAAGCTGGAAGCGTTGAGCAGTTCTTC	CASSEAGSVEQFF
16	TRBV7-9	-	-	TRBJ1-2	TGTGCCAGCAGCTTAGGGACCCGGGGCACTAACTATGGCTACACCTTC	CASSLGTRGTNYGYTF